The 28 T cell receptor beta chains reported below all come from one sample, sequenced in a study of T cells in women clearing cervical HPV infection. The data were produced by immunoSEQ multiplex PCR, yet TCRdb's version contains in-frame clones alone and is incomplete. This sample's table has more than 40,000 clones. The material sequenced was blood buffy coat. The receptor set was obtained from a woman aged 18-70 years with a cervical HPV16 infection that either progressed to CIN3+ or cleared (not recorded which).

About this clone itself: The identical CDR3 is also encoded by other nucleotide sequences in the sample. The CDR3 bases that were read are TGCGCCAGCAGCTTACAGGGCAATGAG. Its protein is CASSLQGNE. The full CDR3 is CASSLQGNEQFF. The rearrangement links TRBV5-1 to TRBJ2-1; perhaps TRBD1 as D (6 bases). Read data end 3 residues before the CDR3 end; the end is taken from the germline J gene. CDR3 length equals 12 residues. The germline CDR1 and CDR2 sequences are SGHRS and YFSETQ. V lost 2 bases to trimming and J lost 6 bases, with 6 bases between them.

In regard to this clone: The CDR3 end falls 3 residues outside the read, so it is completed with the germline J gene. The rearrangement links TRBV19 to TRBJ1-2; 10 bases agree with TRBD1. Germline-derived CDR1 and CDR2 are LNHDA and SQIVND (reference sequence). The length of the CDR3 is 18 residues. The sequenced part of the CDR3 DNA is TGTGCCAGTAGTCTCTACAGGGACAGGGGAACCCCTATGGACGAC. Translated, it gives CASSLYRDRGTPMDD. The entire CDR3 protein reads CASSLYRDRGTPMDDYTF.

Points on this clone: The read comes to an end 3 residues before the CDR3 does, leaving the germline J gene to fill in the end. J is TRBJ1-2 and V is TRBV18, with D possibly being TRBD1 (6 bases). The germline V and J ends were trimmed by 2 bases and 4 bases, with 14 bases remaining between them. Looked up from germline, CDR1 is KGHSH and CDR2 is LQKENI. This CDR3 is built from 15 residues. The part of the CDR3 DNA that was read is TGTGCCAGCTCACCAAGAGAGACAGGAGTCTATGGC. Encoded protein: CASSPRETGVYG. The whole CDR3 is CASSPRETGVYGYTF.

About this clone: The CDR3 end is not reached by the read, which stops 3 residues before it; the germline J gene fills it in. This chain links TRBV2 with TRBJ2-7; D could derive from TRBD1 or TRBD2 (5 bases each). This CDR3 is built from 16 residues. The germline V gene encodes CDR1 SNHLY and CDR2 FYNNEI. V shed 7 bases and J shed 4 bases, with 23 bases lying between them. CDR3 bases read: TGTGCCAGCACCGACAGCCTCAACGGGAAAATTTACGAG. Amino acid sequence: CASTDSLNGKIYE. The CDR3 in its entirety is CASTDSLNGKIYEQYF.

Turning to this clone: Read coverage stops 3 residues before the CDR3 terminus; the germline J gene supplies the remainder. This chain uses TRBV20-1 with TRBJ1-5; D may be TRBD1 (6 bases). Per germline, CDR1 DFQATT and CDR2 SNEGSKA (reference sequence). This CDR3 contains 13 residues. Trimming pared 6 bases from V and 7 bases from J, leaving 16 bases between. The CDR3 spells CSAKGGAEQPQHF. The covered CDR3 bases are TGCAGTGCAAAGGGGGGGGCTGAGCAGCCC.

With regard to this clone: The read halts 3 residues ahead of the CDR3 end, with the missing end drawn from the germline J gene. V is TRBV10-1 and J is TRBJ2-7; 9 bases agree with TRBD2. The CDR3 runs 14 residues. Germline CDR1 and CDR2: WNHNN and SYGVQD (reference sequence). The junction had 4 bases not matched to a gene; V was cut back by 2 bases and J by 5 bases. CDR3 in amino acids: CASSETGLAHEQYF. The sequenced part of the CDR3 DNA is TGCGCCAGCAGTGAGACGGGACTAGCCCACGAG.

Notes on this clone: The read halts 3 residues ahead of the CDR3 end, with the missing end drawn from the germline J gene. The chain is built from TRBV7-2 and TRBJ2-4; TRBD1 might be the D (6 bases). Germline V CDR1 and CDR2: SGHTA, FQGNSA. The CDR3 runs 13 residues. V was trimmed by 4 bases and J by 8 bases, leaving 12 bases between them. The covered CDR3 bases are TGTGCCAGCAGCTACAGGGTTCGGGACATT. Translating gives CASSYRVRDI. The whole CDR3 is CASSYRVRDIQYF.

Points on this clone: The read ends 3 residues shy of where the CDR3 ends; the end is completed using the germline J gene. This chain joins TRBV5-6 and TRBJ2-2; D is possibly TRBD2 (5 bases). CDR1 and CDR2 from the germline V gene are SGHDT and YYEEEE. The CDR3 consists of 15 residues. Trimming took 0 bases from V and 5 from J, leaving 11 bases between them. CDR3 amino acids: CASSLVRRGTGELFF. The CDR3 bases that were read are TGTGCCAGCAGCTTGGTGAGACGGGGTACCGGGGAG.

Of note for this clone: The read halts 3 residues ahead of the CDR3 end, with the missing end drawn from the germline J gene. The V and J genes are TRBV20-1 and TRBJ1-6; TRBD1 aligns across 8 bases. V gave up 2 bases and J gave up 5 bases; unmatched junction bases: 5. Germline V gene sequence: CDR1 DFQATT, CDR2 SNEGSKA (reference sequence). This CDR3 has 15 amino acids. The CDR3 DNA, read in part, is TGCAGTGCTAGAAGGCCGGGACAGGATAATTCACCC. It yields the protein CSARRPGQDNSP. The whole CDR3 protein is CSARRPGQDNSPLHF.

Note on this clone: The read is 3 residues too short to cover the CDR3 end, so that end is filled in from the germline J gene. This chain links TRBV9 with TRBJ1-6; D gene ambiguous. V was cut by 0 bases and J by 8 bases, with 9 bases left in between. CDR3 length equals 14 residues. The germline CDR1 and CDR2 sequences are SGDLS and YYNGEE. The sequenced CDR3 bases are TGTGCCAGCAGCGTAGGAGGGCCTTATTCACCC. It codes for CASSVGGPYSP. The full CDR3 protein is CASSVGGPYSPLHF.

A word on this clone: The read terminates 3 residues ahead of where the CDR3 ends, so the germline J gene completes it. This chain uses TRBV27 with TRBJ2-2; 9 bases align to TRBD2. The CDR3 sequence is 15 residues long. Germline CDR1 and CDR2: MNHEY and SMNVEV (reference sequence). The trim removed 2 bases at V and 4 bases at J, leaving 2 bases unmatched. The part of the CDR3 DNA that was read is TGTGCCAGCAGTTTAAGGCGGGGGGGCACCGGGGAG. It encodes CASSLRRGGTGE. The entire CDR3 reads CASSLRRGGTGELFF.

For this clone: A read error may account for a junction end that differs from germline. Read sequence stops 3 residues before the CDR3 end, and the germline J gene provides the missing end. The chain is built from TRBV18 and TRBJ2-1; D is unresolved. From germline, CDR1 is KGHSH and CDR2 LQKENI. The CDR3 runs to 14 residues. The CDR3 protein is CASSPPNSNNEQFF. The part of the CDR3 DNA that was read is TGTGCCAGCTCACCACCGAACTCCAACAATGAG. The whole variable domain, filled in from reference TRBV18 and TRBJ2-1, reads NAGVMQNPRHLVRRRGQEARLRCSPMKGHSHVYWYRQLPEEGLKFMVYLQKENIIDESGMPKERFSAEFPKEGPSILRIQQVVRGDSAAYFCASSPPNSNNEQFFGPGTRLTVL.

A note on this clone: From the germline J gene comes the end of the CDR3, since the read stops 3 residues before it. The rearrangement uses TRBV10-1 and TRBJ2-4; no clear D. Trimming cost V 2 bases and J 2 bases, with 7 bases left between them. This CDR3 spans 14 amino acids. Germline CDR1 WNHNN, CDR2 SYGVQD (reference sequence). Partial CDR3 DNA: TGCGCCAGCAGTGAGGCGGAATCCAAAAACATT. Protein: CASSEAESKNI. The CDR3 as a whole reads CASSEAESKNIQYF.

About this clone itself: With the read ending 3 residues before the CDR3 end, the germline J gene is used to fill in that end. The V call is TRBV5-1, the J call TRBJ2-1; TRBD2 matches at 13 bases. CDR3 length: 15 amino acids. V shed 6 bases, J shed 7 bases, and the junction held 7 bases outside the gene matches. Germline-derived CDR1 and CDR2 are SGHRS and YFSETQ. Incomplete CDR3 DNA: TGCGCCAGCAATTCAGGACTAGCGGGGGTTAATGAG. The encoded protein is CASNSGLAGVNE. The full CDR3 protein is CASNSGLAGVNEQFF.

As for this clone: The read is 3 residues too short to cover the CDR3 end, so that end is filled in from the germline J gene. V and J are TRBV7-9 and TRBJ2-7, with D perhaps matching TRBD2 (6 bases). The CDR3 has 14 amino acids. The V gene's germline CDR1 is SEHNR and CDR2 FQNEAQ (reference sequence). V was clipped by 1 base and J by 5 bases, with 12 bases between them. The CDR3 protein is CASSLESGGHEQYF. The covered CDR3 bases are TGTGCCAGCAGCTTAGAGAGCGGAGGGCACGAG.

On this clone: The sequence runs out 3 residues before the end of the CDR3; the remainder is reconstructed from the germline J gene. The chain couples TRBV30 to TRBJ1-6; D is ambiguous. CDR3 size: 13 residues. V was cut by 4 bases and J by 8 bases, with 12 bases left in between. The germline V gene encodes CDR1 GTSNPN and CDR2 SVGIG (reference sequence). The CDR3 bases that were read are TGTGCCTGGACCCTCAAGCGGGATTCACCC. It specifies CAWTLKRDSP. The entire CDR3 sequence reads CAWTLKRDSPLHF.

Turning to this clone: The sequenced fragment ends 3 residues before the CDR3 boundary, so the rest is inferred from the germline J gene. The rearrangement joins TRBV19 to TRBJ2-3; TRBD1 aligns across 8 bases. Germline V gene lookup returns CDR1 LNHDA and CDR2 SQIVND (reference sequence). With V trimmed by 4 bases and J by 4 bases, 4 bases remained unmatched. This CDR3 is 14 amino acids long. The CDR3: CASSTGTGSDTQYF. CDR3 bases read: TGTGCCAGTAGTACAGGGACAGGTTCAGATACG.

Concerning this clone itself: The CDR3 goes on 3 residues after the read ends, and that part is filled in from the germline J gene. This chain joins TRBV6-1 and TRBJ2-2; 7 nucleotides line up with TRBD2. The CDR3 contains 15 residues. The germline gives CDR1 MNHNS, CDR2 SASEGT. The chain's CDR3 is CASSEARGVGEKLFF. The sequenced CDR3 bases are TGTGCCAGCAGTGAAGCTCGGGGGGTTGGTGAAAAG.

Concerning this clone itself: The read ends 3 residues early relative to the CDR3; the germline J gene fills the gap. This chain joins TRBV2 and TRBJ2-1; 8 bases are a match to TRBD2. V shed 4 bases and J 8 bases; nucleotides not matched to a gene: 7. Germline V gene sequence: CDR1 SNHLY, CDR2 FYNNEI. The CDR3 is 14 residues long. This CDR3 reads CASSVYRTSHEQFF. The DNA read from the CDR3 is TGTGCCAGCAGTGTCTACCGGACTAGCCATGAG.

Points on this clone: The read stops 3 residues short of the end of the CDR3; the missing end is completed from the germline J gene. The chain joins TRBV9 to TRBJ1-4; D is unresolved. The germline CDR1 and CDR2 sequences are SGDLS and YYNGEE. The V end lost 0 bases, the J end lost 8 bases, and 20 bases lay between the germline ends. The CDR3 length is 17 residues. CDR3 bases read: TGTGCCAGCAGCGTAGATGTAGGGTCGGGGTTCGGAGAAAAA. Translating it yields CASSVDVGSGFGEK. The CDR3, in full, reads CASSVDVGSGFGEKLFF.

Comments on this clone: The sequenced fragment ends 3 residues before the CDR3 boundary, so the rest is inferred from the germline J gene. This chain links TRBV6-1 with TRBJ2-2; possibly TRBD1 for D (6 bases). Germline V gives CDR1 MNHNS, CDR2 SASEGT. The CDR3 loop spans 14 amino acids. V was cut by 3 bases and J by 7 bases, with 12 bases left in between. The CDR3 bases that were read are TGTGCCAGCAGTGAGGGACAAGAAATCGGGGAG. Its translation: CASSEGQEIGE. The entire CDR3 reads CASSEGQEIGELFF.

On this clone: Germline and junction disagree at one end, which may indicate a read error. Sequencing ends 3 residues short of the CDR3 end; the germline J gene provides the rest. Other DNA sequences from this sample encode an identical CDR3 as well. The chain carries TRBV5-1 and TRBJ1-3; D possibly corresponds to TRBD1 (6 bases). CDR1 is SGHRS and CDR2 is YFSETQ in the germline V gene. The CDR3 length is 14 residues. The CDR3: CASSHRDTGNTIYF. CDR3 DNA, as far as it was read: TGCGCCAGCAGCCACCGGGACACTGGAAACACA.

In regard to this clone: The read terminates 3 residues before the CDR3 end, so the remaining end is supplied by the germline J gene. The chain has TRBV20-1 and TRBJ1-6; 9 nucleotides match TRBD1. Losses at the gene ends were 1 base for V and 6 bases for J; bases not matched to a gene: 1. CDR1 is DFQATT and CDR2 is SNEGSKA in the germline V gene (reference sequence). This CDR3 contains 14 residues. CDR3 sequence: CSARGTGANSPLHF. The sequenced part of the CDR3 DNA is TGCAGTGCTAGAGGGACAGGGGCTAATTCACCC.

On this clone itself: Read sequence stops 3 residues before the CDR3 end, and the germline J gene provides the missing end. V gene TRBV29-1 combines with J gene TRBJ2-4; tentative D call: TRBD1 (6 bases). The V end was cut by 4 bases, the J end by 0 bases, with 7 bases between. The CDR3 loop spans 13 amino acids. Germline CDR1 is SQVTM and CDR2 is ANQGSEA. The sequenced CDR3 bases are TGCAGCGTTGGGGGGCTAGCCAAAAACATT. Residues: CSVGGLAKNI. The complete CDR3 sequence is CSVGGLAKNIQYF.

As concerns this clone: The CDR3 end falls 3 residues outside the read, so it is completed with the germline J gene. The chain carries TRBV5-1 and TRBJ2-3, with 10 bases fitting TRBD1. The germline V gene has CDR1 SGHRS and CDR2 YFSETQ. Trimming at V came to 2 bases and at J to 4 bases, leaving 1 base not matched to a gene. The CDR3 spans 14 residues. CDR3 loop: CASSFGQGADTQYF. The DNA read from the CDR3 is TGCGCCAGCAGCTTTGGACAGGGGGCAGATACG. Looking up the rest from reference TRBV5-1 and TRBJ2-3 gives the full variable domain: KAGVTQTPRYLIKTRGQQVTLSCSPISGHRSVSWYQQTPGQGLQFLFEYFSETQRNKGNFPGRFSGRQFSNSRSEMNVSTLELGDSALYLCASSFGQGADTQYFGPGTRLTVL.

As to this clone: The read finishes 3 residues shy of the CDR3 end, and the germline J gene is used to complete it. The gene calls are TRBV7-9 and TRBJ2-7; 8 bases agree with TRBD1. Germline V CDR1 and CDR2: SEHNR, FQNEAQ (reference sequence). With 5 bases clipped from V and 5 bases from J, the junction kept 5 bases outside the gene matches. This CDR3 is 13 amino acids long. CDR3 residues: CASSRDRSHEQYF. Incomplete CDR3 DNA: TGTGCCAGCAGCCGGGACAGGTCCCACGAG.

Regarding this clone: Read data end 3 residues before the CDR3 end; the end is taken from the germline J gene. The chain combines TRBV9 with TRBJ1-1; TRBD1 agrees at 10 bases. J was trimmed by 3 bases and V by 3 bases; bases with no gene match: 5. In germline, CDR1 is SGDLS, CDR2 YYNGEE. The CDR3 length is 15 residues. The chain's CDR3 is CASSGQGATYTEAFF. The CDR3 bases that were read are TGTGCCAGCAGCGGACAGGGGGCGACTTACACTGAA.

As to this clone: Coverage ceases 3 residues before the CDR3 finishes, and the germline J gene fills in the end. The chain has TRBV19 and TRBJ2-3; 9 positions agree with TRBD1. Per the germline V gene, CDR1 is LNHDA and CDR2 is SQIVND (reference sequence). The CDR3 covers 17 residues. The CDR3 protein is CASSIVSGQGSNQPQYF. The CDR3 bases that were read are TGTGCCAGTAGTATAGTTTCCGGACAGGGGAGTAATCAGCCG.